This is a list of T cell receptor beta chains from one sample in a study of T-cell reconstitution after alpha-beta-depleted transplantation in children. Each CDR3 protein is one row after TCRdb ran MiXCR on the PCR reads. The data contain around 450,000 distinct CDR3 sequences, roughly a tenth of them seen just once; the ten biggest clones take up 2% to 2.5%. The sample was PBMCs, taken before TCRalphabeta/CD19-depleted stem cell transplant. The receptors shown here come from a child aged 2 to 10 with inherited bone marrow failure, due to receive a stem cell transplant. The CDR3 runs from the conserved cysteine through the conserved F or W. A D gene is named only where the DNA matches it firmly. Expanded clones get a size class; other rows say once, few or many, or leave the size out.

clone size	J gene	V gene	D gene	CDR3 protein	CDR3 DNA
NA	TRBJ1-1	TRBV27	NA	CARSLHGAFF	TGTGCCAGGAGTCTTCATGGAGCTTTCTTT
many	TRBJ2-2	TRBV29-1	NA	CSVVELLNTGELFF	TGCAGCGTTGTTGAGCTTCTTAACACCGGGGAGCTGTTTTTT
many	TRBJ2-3	TRBV4-1	NA	CASSQAGSYTQYF	TGCGCCAGCAGCCAAGCTGGCAGCTATACGCAGTATTTT
many	TRBJ1-2	TRBV29-1	NA	CSVERPGEGYTF	TGCAGCGTTGAACGACCCGGGGAGGGCTACACCTTC
few	TRBJ2-7	TRBV6-2/TRBV6-3	NA	CASSQRGSEQYF	TGTGCCAGCAGTCAGAGGGGTTCCGAGCAGTACTTC
many	TRBJ2-1	TRBV15	NA	CATSMWENYNEQFF	TGTGCCACCAGCATGTGGGAGAACTACAATGAGCAGTTCTTC
few	TRBJ2-1	TRBV4-3	TRBD2	CASPAGSREQFF	TGCGCCTCGCCAGCGGGAAGCCGTGAGCAGTTCTTC
many	TRBJ2-3	TRBV15	NA	CATSRRAGGSTDTQYF	TGTGCCACCAGCAGACGGGCCGGGGGTAGCACAGATACGCAGTATTTT
many	TRBJ1-4	TRBV20-1	NA	CSATIGFATNEKLFF	TGCAGTGCTACTATTGGGTTTGCAACTAATGAAAAACTGTTTTTT
many	TRBJ1-4	TRBV27	TRBD1	CASSLSTGVGEKLFF	TGTGCCAGCAGTTTATCCACAGGGGTGGGTGAAAAACTGTTTTTT
NA	TRBJ2-7	TRBV28	TRBD2	CASSLGTSGGIEQYF	TGTGCCAGCAGTTTAGGTACGTCGGGGGGGATCGAGCAGTACTTC
few	TRBJ2-4	TRBV7-8	NA	CASSLARWGEAKNIQYF	TGTGCCAGCAGCTTAGCGCGATGGGGGGAAGCCAAAAACATTCAGTACTTC
many	TRBJ2-2	TRBV3-1	NA	CATCRQDTGELFF	TGTGCCACCTGTCGGCAGGATACCGGGGAGCTGTTTTTT
few	TRBJ2-3	TRBV5-1	TRBD1	CASSLTGGDTQYF	TGCGCCAGCAGCTTGACAGGGGGTGATACGCAGTATTTT
many	TRBJ2-2	TRBV24-1	NA	CATSDLGVTGELFF	TGTGCCACCAGTGATTTGGGGGTAACCGGGGAGCTGTTTTTT
many	TRBJ2-5	TRBV27	TRBD2	CASKGPGLAKETQYF	TGTGCCAGCAAAGGTCCGGGACTAGCGAAAGAGACCCAGTACTTC
many	TRBJ2-3	TRBV4-2	NA	CASSQGEALDTQYF	TGTGCCAGCAGCCAAGGCGAGGCTTTAGATACGCAGTATTTT
few	TRBJ2-7	TRBV27	TRBD2	CASSLSSGTATYEQYF	TGTGCCAGCAGTTTATCGAGCGGGACGGCTACCTACGAGCAGTACTTC
many	TRBJ2-1	TRBV7-2	TRBD2	CASSLIAGGPNEQFF	TGTGCCAGCAGCTTAATAGCGGGAGGGCCCAATGAGCAGTTCTTC
many	TRBJ2-2	TRBV12-3/TRBV12-4	NA	CASRRDSNTGELFF	TGTGCCAGCAGGAGGGACTCGAACACCGGGGAGCTGTTTTTT
many	TRBJ2-1	TRBV7-8	TRBD2	CASSRTSGHEQFF	TGTGCCAGCAGCAGGACTAGCGGGCATGAGCAGTTCTTC
many	TRBJ2-7	TRBV11-2	TRBD2	CASSPGGYPYEQYF	TGTGCCAGCAGCCCGGGGGGATATCCCTACGAGCAGTACTTC
few	TRBJ2-1	TRBV20-1	NA	CSARLGNTYNEQFF	TGCAGTGCTAGGTTGGGGAATACCTACAATGAGCAGTTCTTC
few	TRBJ1-1	TRBV6-2/TRBV6-3	TRBD1	CASSGQGTTEAFF	TGTGCCAGCTCCGGACAGGGGACCACTGAAGCTTTCTTT
many	TRBJ2-7	TRBV27	TRBD2	CASSPYGTSGRREQYF	TGTGCCAGCAGTCCCTACGGGACTAGCGGGAGGCGGGAGCAGTACTTC
many	TRBJ2-7	TRBV2	NA	CASSEALGEQYF	TGTGCCAGCAGTGAAGCGCTCGGCGAGCAGTACTTC
many	TRBJ2-3	TRBV11-1	TRBD2	CASSFSGTSGIKQGSDTQYF	TGTGCCAGCAGCTTCTCGGGGACTAGCGGGATCAAACAAGGTTCAGATACGCAGTATTTT
many	TRBJ2-7	TRBV20-1	NA	CSAPASTYEQYF	TGCAGTGCCCCAGCGTCAACCTACGAGCAGTACTTC
NA	TRBJ2-1	TRBV12-3/TRBV12-4	NA	CASSRDWGEQFF	TGTGCCAGCAGCCGTGACTGGGGTGAGCAGTTCTTC
NA	TRBJ1-1	TRBV29-1	NA	CSVPDRGVGTEAFF	TGCAGCGTGCCCGATCGGGGGGTTGGAACTGAAGCTTTCTTT
many	TRBJ2-1	TRBV4-3	TRBD2	CASSQVLWVAGNEQFF	TGCGCCAGCAGCCAAGTTCTTTGGGTAGCGGGCAATGAGCAGTTCTTC
few	TRBJ2-3	TRBV10-3	NA	CAIPGTDTQYF	TGTGCCATCCCCGGCACAGATACGCAGTATTTT
NA	TRBJ2-1	TRBV6-2/TRBV6-3	NA	CASSWGWDEQFF	TGTGCCAGCAGTTGGGGCTGGGATGAGCAGTTCTTC
few	TRBJ2-2	TRBV7-6	TRBD2	CASSTPIDPRAGDGFTGELFF	TGTGCCAGCAGTACACCAATAGATCCGAGGGCGGGAGACGGGTTCACCGGGGAGCTGTTTTTT
many	TRBJ1-5	TRBV28	TRBD1	CASRRQGGNQPQHF	TGTGCCAGCAGGCGACAGGGGGGCAATCAGCCCCAGCATTTT
few	TRBJ2-1	TRBV7-2	NA	CASSPTAGVYNEQFF	TGTGCCAGCAGCCCGACCGCCGGGGTATACAATGAGCAGTTCTTC
many	TRBJ2-1	TRBV29-1	TRBD1	CSVRAQGKDYNEQFF	TGCAGCGTTCGGGCACAGGGGAAAGATTACAATGAGCAGTTCTTC
NA	TRBJ2-1	TRBV14	NA	CASSPRAGQKQMIYNEQFF	TGTGCCAGCAGCCCGCGAGCGGGCCAAAAACAAATGATCTACAATGAGCAGTTCTTC
NA	TRBJ1-4	TRBV11-1	TRBD1	CASSPGTGSRFWSTNEKLFF	TGTGCCAGCAGCCCCGGGACAGGGTCGCGTTTCTGGTCAACTAATGAAAAACTGTTTTTT
many	TRBJ2-3	TRBV5-1	NA	CASTGSAPYSDTQYF	TGCGCCAGCACGGGATCGGCCCCTTATTCAGATACGCAGTATTTT